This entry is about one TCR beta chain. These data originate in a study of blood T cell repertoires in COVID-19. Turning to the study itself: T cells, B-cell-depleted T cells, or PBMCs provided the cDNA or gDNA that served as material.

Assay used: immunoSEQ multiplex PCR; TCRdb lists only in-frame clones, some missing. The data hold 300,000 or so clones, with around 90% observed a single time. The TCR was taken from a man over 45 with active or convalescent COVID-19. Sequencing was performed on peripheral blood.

The DNA of the CDR3 is TGTGCCAGCAGTGAACCGGGACTAGCGGGAGGCCACTACGAGCAGTACTTC. This gives the protein CASSEPGLAGGHYEQYF. The V gene is TRBV6-1, the J gene TRBJ2-7; 15 bases line up with TRBD2. Looked up from germline, CDR1 is MNHNS and CDR2 is SASEGT. The J segment lost 3 bases and the V segment lost 2 bases, leaving 5 bases of the junction unmatched. There are 17 residues in the CDR3.